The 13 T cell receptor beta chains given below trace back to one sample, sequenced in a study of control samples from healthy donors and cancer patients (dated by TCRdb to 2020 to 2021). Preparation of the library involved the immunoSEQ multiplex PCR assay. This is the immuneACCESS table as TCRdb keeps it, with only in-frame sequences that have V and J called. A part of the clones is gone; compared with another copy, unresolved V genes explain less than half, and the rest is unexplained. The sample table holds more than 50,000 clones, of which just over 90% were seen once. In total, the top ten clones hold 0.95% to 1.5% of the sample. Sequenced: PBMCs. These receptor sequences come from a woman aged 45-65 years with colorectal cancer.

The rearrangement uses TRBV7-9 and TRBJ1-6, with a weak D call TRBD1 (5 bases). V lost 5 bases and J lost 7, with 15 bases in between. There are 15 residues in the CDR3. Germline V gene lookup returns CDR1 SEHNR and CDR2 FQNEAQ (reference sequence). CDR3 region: CASSRVEWGNSPLHF. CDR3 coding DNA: TGTGCCAGCAGCCGGGTAGAGTGGGGGAATTCACCCCTCCACTTT.

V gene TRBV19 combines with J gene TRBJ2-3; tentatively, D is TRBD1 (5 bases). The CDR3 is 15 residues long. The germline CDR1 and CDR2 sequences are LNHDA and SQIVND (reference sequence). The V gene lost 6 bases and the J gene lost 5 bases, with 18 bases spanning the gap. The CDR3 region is CASSALGPQGDTQYF. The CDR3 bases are TGTGCCAGTAGCGCTCTGGGGCCCCAGGGAGATACGCAGTATTTT.

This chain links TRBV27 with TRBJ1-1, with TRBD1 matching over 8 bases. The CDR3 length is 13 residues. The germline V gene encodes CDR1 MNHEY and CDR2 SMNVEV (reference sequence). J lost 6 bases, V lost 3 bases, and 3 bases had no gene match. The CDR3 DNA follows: TGTGCCAGCAGTTTCAGGGGGCCGGCTGAAGCTTTCTTT. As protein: CASSFRGPAEAFF.

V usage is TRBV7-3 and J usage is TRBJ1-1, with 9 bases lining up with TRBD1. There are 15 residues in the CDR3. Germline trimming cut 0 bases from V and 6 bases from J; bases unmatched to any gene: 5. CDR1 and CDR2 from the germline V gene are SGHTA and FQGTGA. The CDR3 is CASSLTGDRASEAFF. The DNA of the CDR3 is TGTGCCAGCAGCTTAACGGGGGACAGGGCCTCTGAAGCTTTCTTT.

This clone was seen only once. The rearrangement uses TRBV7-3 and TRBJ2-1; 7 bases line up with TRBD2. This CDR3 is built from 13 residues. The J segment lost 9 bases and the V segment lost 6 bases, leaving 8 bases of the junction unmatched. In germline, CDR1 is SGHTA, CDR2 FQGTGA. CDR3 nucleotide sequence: TGTGCCAGCAGGCAGACCGGGAGGCCTGAGCAGTTCTTC. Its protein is CASRQTGRPEQFF.

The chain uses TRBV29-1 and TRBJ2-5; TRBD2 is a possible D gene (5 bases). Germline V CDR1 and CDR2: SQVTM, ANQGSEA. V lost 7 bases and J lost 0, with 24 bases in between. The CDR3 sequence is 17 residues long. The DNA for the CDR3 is TGCAGCGCCCGTGGGAGACCTATGACCGGGCACCAAGAGACCCAGTACTTC. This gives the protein CSARGRPMTGHQETQYF.

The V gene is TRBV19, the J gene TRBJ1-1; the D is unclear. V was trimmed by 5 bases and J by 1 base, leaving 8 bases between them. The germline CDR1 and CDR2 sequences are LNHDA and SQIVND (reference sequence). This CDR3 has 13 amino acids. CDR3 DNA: TGTGCCAGTAGTTCCAACAGGAACACTGAAGCTTTCTTT. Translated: CASSSNRNTEAFF.

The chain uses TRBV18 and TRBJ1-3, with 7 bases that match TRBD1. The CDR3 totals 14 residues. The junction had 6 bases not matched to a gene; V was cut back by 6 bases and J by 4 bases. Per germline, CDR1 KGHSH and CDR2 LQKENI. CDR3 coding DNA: TGTGCCAGCTCCCGAGGACAGGAGGGAAACACCATATATTTT. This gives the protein CASSRGQEGNTIYF.

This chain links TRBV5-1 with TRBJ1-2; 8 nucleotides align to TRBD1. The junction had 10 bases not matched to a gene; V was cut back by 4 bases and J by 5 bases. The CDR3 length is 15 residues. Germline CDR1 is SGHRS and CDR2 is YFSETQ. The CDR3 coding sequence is TGCGCCAGCAGCGTAGGGGACAGGCGGGGGTATGGCTACACCTTC. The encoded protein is CASSVGDRRGYGYTF.

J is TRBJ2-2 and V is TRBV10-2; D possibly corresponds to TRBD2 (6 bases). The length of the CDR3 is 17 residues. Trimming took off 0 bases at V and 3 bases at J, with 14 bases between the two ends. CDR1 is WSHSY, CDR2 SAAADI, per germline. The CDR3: CASSESGGGTDTGELFF. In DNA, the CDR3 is TGCGCCAGCAGTGAGTCGGGTGGAGGGACGGACACCGGGGAGCTGTTTTTT.

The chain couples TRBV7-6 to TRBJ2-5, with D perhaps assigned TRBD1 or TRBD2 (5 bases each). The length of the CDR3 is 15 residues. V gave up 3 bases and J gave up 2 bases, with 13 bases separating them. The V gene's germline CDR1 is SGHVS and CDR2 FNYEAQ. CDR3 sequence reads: CASSFVGTAQETQYF. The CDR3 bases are TGTGCCAGCAGCTTCGTTGGGACGGCACAAGAGACCCAGTACTTC.

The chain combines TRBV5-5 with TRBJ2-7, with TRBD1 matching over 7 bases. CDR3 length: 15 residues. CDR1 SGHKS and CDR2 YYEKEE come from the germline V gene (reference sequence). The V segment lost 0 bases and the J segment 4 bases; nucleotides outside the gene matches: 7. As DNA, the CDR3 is TGTGCCAGCAGCTTGGATCAGGCACAGGGGTACGAGCAGTACTTC. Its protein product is CASSLDQAQGYEQYF.

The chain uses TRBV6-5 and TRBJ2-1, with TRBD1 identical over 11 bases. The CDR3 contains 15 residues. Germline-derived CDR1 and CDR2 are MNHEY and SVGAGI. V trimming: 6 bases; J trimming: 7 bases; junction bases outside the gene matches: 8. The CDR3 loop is CASRTGTGGGNEQFF. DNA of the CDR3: TGTGCCAGCAGGACCGGGACAGGGGGTGGTAATGAGCAGTTCTTC.